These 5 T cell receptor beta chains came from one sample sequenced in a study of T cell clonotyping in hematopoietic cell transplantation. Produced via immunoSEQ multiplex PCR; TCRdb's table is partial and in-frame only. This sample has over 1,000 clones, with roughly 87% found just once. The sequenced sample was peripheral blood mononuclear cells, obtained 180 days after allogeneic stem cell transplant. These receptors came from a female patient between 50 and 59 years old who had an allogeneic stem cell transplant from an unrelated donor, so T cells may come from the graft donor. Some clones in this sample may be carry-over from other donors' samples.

The CDR3 loop reads CASSEGTQLGEKLFF. The CDR3 bases are TGTGCCAGCAGTGAAGGGACTCAACTGGGTGAAAAACTGTTTTTT. This sequence joins TRBV6-1 and TRBJ1-4; no clear D gene. CDR1 MNHNS and CDR2 SASEGT come from the germline V gene. The CDR3 has 15 amino acids. The germline V and J ends were trimmed by 1 base and 7 bases, with 13 bases remaining between them.

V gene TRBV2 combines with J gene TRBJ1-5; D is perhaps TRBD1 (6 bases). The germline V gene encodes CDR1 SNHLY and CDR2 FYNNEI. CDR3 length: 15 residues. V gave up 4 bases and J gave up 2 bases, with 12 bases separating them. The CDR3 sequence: CASSASGAGNQPQHF. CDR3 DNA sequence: TGTGCCAGCAGTGCTTCAGGGGCAGGCAATCAGCCCCAGCATTTT.

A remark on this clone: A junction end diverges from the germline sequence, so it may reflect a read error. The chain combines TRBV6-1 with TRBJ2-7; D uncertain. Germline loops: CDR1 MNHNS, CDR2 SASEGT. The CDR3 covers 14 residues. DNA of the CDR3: TGTGCCAGCAGTGAAAAGGGCTTCTCCGACGAGCAGTACTTC. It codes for CASSEKGFSDEQYF.

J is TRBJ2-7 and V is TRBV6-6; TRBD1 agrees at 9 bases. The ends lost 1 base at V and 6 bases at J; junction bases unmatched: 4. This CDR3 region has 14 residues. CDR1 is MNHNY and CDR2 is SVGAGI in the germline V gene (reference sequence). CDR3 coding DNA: TGTGCCAGCAGTTACTATGGACAGGGGCCCGAGCAGTACTTC. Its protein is CASSYYGQGPEQYF.

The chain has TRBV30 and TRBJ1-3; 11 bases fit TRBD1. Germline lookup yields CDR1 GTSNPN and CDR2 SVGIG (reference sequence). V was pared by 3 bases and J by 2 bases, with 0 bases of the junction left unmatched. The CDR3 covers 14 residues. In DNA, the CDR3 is TGTGCCTGGAGGGGACAGGGGGCTGGAAACACCATATATTTT. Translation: CAWRGQGAGNTIYF.